The sequence of this T cell receptor beta chain was determined in a study of T cell repertoires in cytomegalovirus infection. About this clonotype: The antigen remains unidentified.

MiXCR, run by TCRdb on the reads, gives a single entry per CDR3 protein. Found here are 750,000 to 900,000 distinct CDR3 sequences, under 35% of them singletons; the top ten hold around 13%. Germline assignment: CDR1 LNHDA and CDR2 SQIVND (reference sequence). The CDR3 has 15 residues. V lost 5 bases, J lost 4 bases, and 6 bases stayed unmatched. The sequencing used cultured CD8+ T cells from PBMCs, collected from culture after CMV antigen stimulation. V is TRBV19 and J is TRBJ1-1; 11 bases are a match to TRBD1. This sequence originates from a human donor in good health (CMV status not recorded). Some clones in this sample may be carry-over from other donors' samples. CDR3 bases: TGTGCCAGTAGTTTCACCGGGACAGGGGGCACTGAAGCTTTCTTT. Its protein product is CASSFTGTGGTEAFF.